The next 4 T cell receptor beta chains were all read from a single sample in a study of monozygotic twins with inflammatory bowel disease. No DNA is given; TCRdb re-called the 5' RACE reads and lists each CDR3 protein once. The sample totals 80,000 or so distinct CDR3 sequences. The sample was blood. The receptors shown here come from a human donor with ulcerative colitis or Crohn's disease, or a healthy co-twin of an affected twin (not recorded which).

This chain connects TRBV3-1 to TRBJ2-7. Germline-derived CDR1 and CDR2 are LGHDT and YNNKEL (reference sequence). The CDR3 is made up of 14 amino acids. CDR3 in amino acids: CASSQDRTSYEQYF.

V is TRBV12-3 or TRBV12-4 and J is TRBJ1-2; absent DNA, TCRdb's TRBD1 call cannot be checked. The CDR3 runs to 12 residues. The CDR3 loop is CASSLEGAQSTF.

The chain carries TRBV15 and TRBJ1-1; lacking DNA, the TRBD1 call made by TCRdb goes unchecked. This CDR3 comprises 15 residues. Germline lookup yields CDR1 LNHNV and CDR2 YYDKDF (reference sequence). The CDR3 region is CATSREEDRVAEAFF.

The J gene is TRBJ1-6, the V gene TRBV20-1; TCRdb indicates TRBD1, and absent DNA this call remains unverified. The germline CDR1 and CDR2 sequences are DFQATT and SNEGSKA (reference sequence). The CDR3 has 15 amino acids. The CDR3 sequence: CSARNHGQGDSPLHF.